A selection of T cell receptor beta chains follows, all from one sample in a study of graft-versus-host responses after intestinal transplantation. Their antigens are not known. Clones were read by immunoSEQ multiplex PCR, and TCRdb kept only the in-frame ones, dropping some. Found here are around 93,000 clones, over 80% of them singletons; the top ten hold 5.5% to 7%. This specimen consisted of unstimulated CD8+ T cells sorted from spleen or lymph node cells, obtained before intestinal transplant. Every receptor here comes from a human donor who received an intestinal transplant. Each CDR3 is given with its conserved first and last residue. The order of the fields is CDR3 DNA, CDR3 protein, V gene, CDR3 length, clone size, J gene, D gene. The D gene is left open where the match is weak. Clone size is shown for a subset of rows, as once, few, many or a class of expanded clone.

CDR3 DNA: TGTGCCAGCGGAGACAGGGCTGGGGGGACAGATACGCAGTATTTT
CDR3 protein: CASGDRAGGTDTQYF
V gene: TRBV11-2
CDR3 length: 15
clone size: once
J gene: TRBJ2-3
D gene: .

CDR3 DNA: TGCGCCAGCAGCTCGCGACCGGGACTAGCGGACCCGCTCCCCTACGAGCAGTACTTC
CDR3 protein: CASSSRPGLADPLPYEQYF
V gene: TRBV5-1
CDR3 length: 19
clone size: .
J gene: TRBJ2-7
D gene: TRBD2

CDR3 DNA: TGTGCCAGCTCACCGGACAGGGAATTCTACGAGCAGTACTTC
CDR3 protein: CASSPDREFYEQYF
V gene: TRBV18
CDR3 length: 14
clone size: .
J gene: TRBJ2-7
D gene: TRBD1

CDR3 DNA: TGCGCCAGCAGCCAAGAACTAGCGGGGGGGCCAGCCCCACAGCAGTACTTC
CDR3 protein: CASSQELAGGPAPQQYF
V gene: TRBV4-1
CDR3 length: 17
clone size: .
J gene: TRBJ2-7
D gene: TRBD2

CDR3 DNA: TGTGCCAGCAGCTTCCCGACACGGGAAAAGCAGTTCTTC
CDR3 protein: CASSFPTREKQFF
V gene: TRBV11-2
CDR3 length: 13
clone size: .
J gene: TRBJ2-1
D gene: .

CDR3 DNA: TGTGCCAGCAGCCCGGCCAGGGGGAATAGGAATGAGCAGTTCTTC
CDR3 protein: CASSPARGNRNEQFF
V gene: TRBV27
CDR3 length: 15
clone size: .
J gene: TRBJ2-1
D gene: TRBD1

CDR3 DNA: TGTGCCAGCAGCTCTAGGGGTATTGCCTATGGCTACACCTTC
CDR3 protein: CASSSRGIAYGYTF
V gene: TRBV7-9
CDR3 length: 14
clone size: .
J gene: TRBJ1-2
D gene: .

CDR3 DNA: TGTGCCAGCAGCCGAGTGGGACGGTCCTACGAGCAGTACTTC
CDR3 protein: CASSRVGRSYEQYF
V gene: TRBV7-9
CDR3 length: 14
clone size: few
J gene: TRBJ2-7
D gene: .

CDR3 DNA: TGTGCCAGCAGCTCCGGGACAGGGTCCTACGAGCAGTACTTC
CDR3 protein: CASSSGTGSYEQYF
V gene: TRBV13
CDR3 length: 14
clone size: .
J gene: TRBJ2-7
D gene: TRBD1

CDR3 DNA: TGTGCCAGAGGGGAGGGAGGGGTCTCTGGGGCCAACGTCCTGACTTTC
CDR3 protein: CARGEGGVSGANVLTF
V gene: TRBV2
CDR3 length: 16
clone size: .
J gene: TRBJ2-6
D gene: TRBD2

CDR3 DNA: TGTGCCACCAGCAGGGGTTACGAGCAGTACTTC
CDR3 protein: CATSRGYEQYF
V gene: TRBV15
CDR3 length: 11
clone size: .
J gene: TRBJ2-7
D gene: .

CDR3 DNA: TGTGCCAGCAGTACCCATCCCGGGCTCTATAATTCACCCCTCCACTTT
CDR3 protein: CASSTHPGLYNSPLHF
V gene: TRBV27
CDR3 length: 16
clone size: few
J gene: TRBJ1-6
D gene: .

CDR3 DNA: TGTGCCAGCTCCGTTGGGAGGGGCCCTTCCTACGAGCAGTACTTC
CDR3 protein: CASSVGRGPSYEQYF
V gene: TRBV7-9
CDR3 length: 15
clone size: .
J gene: TRBJ2-7
D gene: TRBD2

CDR3 DNA: TGTGCCAGCACGACTAGCGGGAGCCGGGTCAATGAGCAGTTCTTC
CDR3 protein: CASTTSGSRVNEQFF
V gene: TRBV28
CDR3 length: 15
clone size: .
J gene: TRBJ2-1
D gene: TRBD2

CDR3 DNA: TGCAGCGTAGAGATACTAGCGGATACGCAGTATTTT
CDR3 protein: CSVEILADTQYF
V gene: TRBV29-1
CDR3 length: 12
clone size: .
J gene: TRBJ2-3
D gene: TRBD2